The 30 T cell receptor beta chains in this list originate from one sample, sequenced in a study of blood T cell repertoires in COVID-19. Generated by immunoSEQ multiplex PCR, the TCRdb table keeps only in-frame clones and is missing some. The sample yields about 140,000 clones, 87% seen once. Sample: peripheral blood. The receptors originated from a woman aged 45 to 65 with acute or convalescent COVID-19.

The V gene is TRBV19, the J gene TRBJ1-4; 7 bases map to TRBD1. Trimming cost V 8 bases and J 0 bases; bases outside gene matches: 6. The germline CDR1 and CDR2 sequences are LNHDA and SQIVND (reference sequence). CDR3 length: 15 residues. The CDR3 spells CASQGGFATNEKLFF. As DNA, the CDR3 is TGTGCCAGTCAAGGGGGCTTTGCAACTAATGAAAAACTGTTTTTT. Full variable domain (missing parts from reference TRBV19 and TRBJ1-4): DGGITQSPKYLFRKEGQNVTLSCEQNLNHDAMYWYRQDPGQGLRLIYYSQIVNDFQKGDIAEGYSVSREKKESFPLTVTSAQKNPTAFYLCASQGGFATNEKLFFGSGTQLSVL.

This sequence joins TRBV9 and TRBJ2-1; 10 nucleotides line up with TRBD2. The CDR3 runs 16 residues. The germline gives CDR1 SGDLS, CDR2 YYNGEE. Trimming at V came to 2 bases and at J to 7 bases, leaving 9 bases not matched to a gene. This CDR3 reads CASSVRTSGLGNEQFF. The CDR3 DNA sequence: TGTGCCAGCAGCGTTCGGACTAGCGGTTTGGGGAATGAGCAGTTCTTC.

This chain connects TRBV6-5 to TRBJ2-3; no reliable D call. Trimming shortened V by 6 bases and J by 2 bases, and 12 bases separated the two germline ends. This CDR3 is 14 amino acids long. CDR1 is MNHEY, CDR2 SVGAGI, per germline. The CDR3 spells CASRVAVVTDTQYF. In nucleotides, the CDR3 is TGTGCCAGCAGGGTAGCCGTTGTCACAGATACGCAGTATTTT.

Points on this clone: A read error may produce the germline difference seen at one junction end. The J gene is TRBJ2-3, the V gene TRBV7-3, with TRBD1 matching 7 bases. Germline V gene sequence: CDR1 SGHTA, CDR2 FQGTGA. The CDR3 is 15 amino acids. The CDR3 sequence is CASSLTGTDTDTQYF. CDR3 sequence (DNA): TGTGCCAGCAGCCTAACCGGGACAGACACAGATACGCAGTATTTT.

The chain couples TRBV7-8 to TRBJ2-4; TRBD1 matches 7 bases. After removal of 5 bases from V and 1 base from J, the junction contained 8 bases not matched to a gene. Germline V gene sequence: CDR1 SGHVS, CDR2 FQNEAQ. The CDR3 covers 16 residues. In DNA form, the CDR3 reads TGTGCCAGCAGCCGACGGCCGGGACAGGCCAAAAACATTCAGTACTTC. This encodes CASSRRPGQAKNIQYF.

V usage is TRBV9 and J usage is TRBJ1-6; 8 bases agree with TRBD1. Trimming removed 3 bases from V and 12 bases from J; junction bases left unmatched: 5. The CDR3 is 13 residues long. Germline V CDR1 and CDR2: SGDLS, YYNGEE. CDR3 DNA: TGTGCCAGCAGCGCCGGGACAGGTGGACCCCTCCACTTT. It is translated as CASSAGTGGPLHF.

The rearrangement joins TRBV19 to TRBJ1-2, with 8 nucleotides matching TRBD1. The CDR3 has 14 residues. CDR1 LNHDA and CDR2 SQIVND come from the germline V gene (reference sequence). J was trimmed by 4 bases and V by 7 bases; bases with no gene match: 8. Here the CDR3 reads CASMPPQGAYGYTF. In DNA, the CDR3 is TGTGCCAGTATGCCTCCCCAGGGGGCCTATGGCTACACCTTC.

The chain links TRBV27 to TRBJ1-2; D may be TRBD1 (5 bases). V was trimmed by 5 bases and J by 4 bases, leaving 20 bases between them. Germline values: CDR1 MNHEY, CDR2 SMNVEV (reference sequence). This CDR3 comprises 16 residues. CDR3 nucleotides: TGTGCCAGCAGTCCCCTCAGCCCCGCAGGGATCTATGGCTACACCTTC. Protein sequence: CASSPLSPAGIYGYTF.

The rearrangement uses TRBV5-1 and TRBJ1-1; 8 bases are a match to TRBD1. V dropped 3 bases and J dropped 2; count of bases not matched to a gene: 6. The CDR3 runs 15 residues. Per the germline V gene, CDR1 is SGHRS and CDR2 is YFSETQ. Here the CDR3 reads CASSYLTGDNTEAFF. The CDR3 nucleotides read TGCGCCAGCAGCTACTTGACAGGGGACAACACTGAAGCTTTCTTT.

V usage is TRBV7-3 and J usage is TRBJ1-2; D remains unclear. Germline-derived CDR1 and CDR2 are SGHTA and FQGTGA. V was cut by 6 bases and J by 2 bases, with 10 bases left in between. This CDR3 has 13 residues. The CDR3 loop is CASSQDGNYGYTF. In DNA, the CDR3 is TGTGCCAGCAGTCAAGACGGGAACTATGGCTACACCTTC.

This clone was counted between two and nine times. This chain joins TRBV7-9 and TRBJ1-2; 7 positions match TRBD1. This CDR3 contains 14 residues. After removal of 3 bases from V and 4 bases from J, the junction contained 5 bases not matched to a gene. CDR1 SEHNR and CDR2 FQNEAQ come from the germline V gene (reference sequence). CDR3 sequence: CASSFMDRPYGYTF. DNA for the CDR3: TGTGCCAGCAGCTTCATGGACAGGCCCTATGGCTACACCTTC.

The genes are TRBV7-3 and TRBJ2-7; D is uncertain. CDR1 is SGHTA and CDR2 is FQGTGA in the germline V gene. The CDR3 spans 13 residues. V lost 2 bases, J lost 2 bases, and 7 bases lay in between. CDR3 protein: CASSLSRTYEQYF. In DNA form, the CDR3 reads TGTGCCAGCAGCTTATCCAGGACCTACGAGCAGTACTTC.

V and J are TRBV28 and TRBJ2-7; no clear D. V gave up 1 base and J gave up 0 bases, with 10 bases separating them. Looked up from germline, CDR1 is MDHEN and CDR2 is SYDVKM. There are 15 residues in the CDR3. The CDR3 DNA reads as TGTGCCAGCAGTTTATTGCAGGAAAACTCCTACGAGCAGTACTTC. Translating it yields CASSLLQENSYEQYF.

The CDR3 DNA follows: TGTGCCAGCTCACAGGGACTAGCGGGAGTAGATGAGCAGTTCTTC. It codes for CASSQGLAGVDEQFF. This chain uses TRBV18 with TRBJ2-1, with TRBD2 matching 14 bases. Trimming at V came to 4 bases and at J to 8 bases, leaving 4 bases not matched to a gene. CDR1 is KGHSH and CDR2 is LQKENI in the germline V gene. There are 15 residues in the CDR3.

The rearrangement joins TRBV30 to TRBJ1-1; TRBD1 agrees at 7 bases. Germline trimming cut 5 bases from V and 6 bases from J; bases unmatched to any gene: 15. This CDR3 contains 15 residues. Per germline, CDR1 GTSNPN and CDR2 SVGIG (reference sequence). The CDR3 bases are TGTGCCTGGGCCAGGGAACAGGGGCTCAGGGCTGAAGCTTTCTTT. It yields the protein CAWAREQGLRAEAFF.

The chain joins TRBV7-9 to TRBJ1-1; D gene ambiguous. The CDR3 runs 12 residues. Trimming took off 3 bases at V and 1 base at J, with 3 bases between the two ends. Germline loops: CDR1 SEHNR, CDR2 FQNEAQ (reference sequence). The DNA for the CDR3 is TGTGCCAGCAGCTTCCGGAACACTGAAGCTTTCTTT. This codes for CASSFRNTEAFF.

V usage is TRBV5-1 and J usage is TRBJ1-1; D unresolved. Trimming cost V 5 bases and J 5 bases, with 16 bases left between them. Looked up from germline, CDR1 is SGHRS and CDR2 is YFSETQ. This CDR3 has 14 residues. CDR3 protein: CASRTMVSGTEAFF. The CDR3 bases are TGCGCCAGCAGAACAATGGTATCCGGGACTGAAGCTTTCTTT.

The V gene is TRBV2, the J gene TRBJ1-6; 7 bases agree with TRBD1. This CDR3 region has 14 residues. Germline V gives CDR1 SNHLY, CDR2 FYNNEI. J was trimmed by 11 bases and V by 4 bases; bases with no gene match: 8. CDR3 nucleotides: TGTGCCAGCAGTGGACAGGGCCGGGAGACACCCCTCCACTTT. As protein: CASSGQGRETPLHF.

V usage is TRBV2 and J usage is TRBJ2-3; perhaps TRBD1 as D (6 bases). CDR3 length: 14 amino acids. The V end lost 4 bases, the J end lost 6 bases, and 14 bases lay between the germline ends. Germline V gene sequence: CDR1 SNHLY, CDR2 FYNNEI. For the CDR3, the DNA is TGTGCCAGCAGTGTTCGAGGGGGTCAGGATACGCAGTATTTT. This translates into CASSVRGGQDTQYF.

The V call is TRBV6-5, the J call TRBJ2-1; TRBD2 aligns across 8 bases. CDR1 and CDR2 (germline): MNHEY, SVGAGI. The junction had 7 bases not matched to a gene; V was cut back by 8 bases and J by 4 bases. The CDR3 extends over 14 amino acids. Here the CDR3 DNA reads TGTGCCAGCGGACCGGGACTAGGTTACAATGAGCAGTTCTTC. Translating gives CASGPGLGYNEQFF.

In this sample, this clone turned up a few times. The J gene is TRBJ1-1, the V gene TRBV11-3; D gene unclear. From germline, CDR1 is SGHNT and CDR2 YENEEA. V was cut by 0 bases and J by 1 base, with 9 bases left in between. The CDR3 totals 15 residues. The CDR3 DNA reads as TGTGCCAGCAGCTTAGAGGGCGCGGGGAACACTGAAGCTTTCTTT. Residues: CASSLEGAGNTEAFF. The entire variable domain, with the rest obtained from reference TRBV11-3 and TRBJ1-1, is as follows: EAGVVQSPRYKIIEKKQPVAFWCNPISGHNTLYWYLQNLGQGPELLIRYENEEAVDDSQLPKDRFSAERLKGVDSTLKIQPAELGDSAVYLCASSLEGAGNTEAFFGQGTRLTVV.

This chain uses TRBV2 with TRBJ1-2, with 10 positions matching TRBD1. CDR1 and CDR2 (germline): SNHLY, FYNNEI. The CDR3 runs to 15 residues. J was trimmed by 6 bases and V by 5 bases; bases with no gene match: 9. CDR3 sequence: CASSTNGQGVHGYTF. CDR3 DNA: TGTGCCAGCAGTACAAACGGACAGGGGGTTCATGGCTACACCTTC.

This clone was seen just once. The chain couples TRBV30 to TRBJ1-2; the match to TRBD1 covers 8 bases. Trimming removed 3 bases from V and 6 bases from J; junction bases left unmatched: 6. The CDR3 is 13 residues long. CDR1 is GTSNPN and CDR2 is SVGIG in the germline V gene (reference sequence). DNA for the CDR3: TGTGCCTGGAGCCCGGACAGGGACCATGGCTACACCTTC. Its protein product is CAWSPDRDHGYTF.

The V gene is TRBV2, the J gene TRBJ2-2; possible D gene TRBD2, 6 bases. The CDR3 consists of 15 residues. V lost 7 bases and J 2 bases, leaving 14 bases between the germline ends. Germline V CDR1 and CDR2: SNHLY, FYNNEI. As DNA, the CDR3 is TGTGCCAGCAAACCCTTGGGACTCAACACCGGGGAGCTGTTTTTT. Protein product: CASKPLGLNTGELFF.

This clone was detected a few times. The rearrangement joins TRBV6-1 to TRBJ2-3, with 14 nucleotides matching TRBD2. V lost 4 bases, J lost 1 base, and 7 bases stayed unmatched. The CDR3 is 18 residues long. Germline CDR1 and CDR2: MNHNS and SASEGT. The CDR3 sequence: CASSAVGLAGVRTDTQYF. The CDR3 DNA is TGTGCCAGCAGTGCTGTGGGACTAGCGGGGGTCCGCACAGATACGCAGTATTTT.

This clone was seen more than once but under ten times. The chain recombines TRBV7-2 with TRBJ1-2; 8 bases align to TRBD1. CDR3 length equals 13 residues. J gave up 4 bases and V 4 bases, and 2 bases lay outside the gene matches. Germline CDR1 reads SGHTA; CDR2 reads FQGNSA. This CDR3 is CASSSTGVYGYTF. CDR3 nucleotides: TGTGCCAGCAGCTCGACAGGGGTCTATGGCTACACCTTC.

The chain combines TRBV11-2 with TRBJ2-7; unclear D gene. Germline V lookup: CDR1 SGHAT, CDR2 FQNNGV. The CDR3 runs to 13 residues. The V gene lost 2 bases and the J gene lost 5 bases, with 10 bases spanning the gap. The CDR3 coding sequence is TGTGCCAGCAGCTTAAGTAGTTCCCACGAGCAGTACTTC. This codes for CASSLSSSHEQYF.

The chain recombines TRBV5-4 with TRBJ1-3; TRBD1 matches 9 bases. Germline CDR1 SGHNT, CDR2 YYREEE (reference sequence). V shed 3 bases and J 6 bases; nucleotides not matched to a gene: 7. The CDR3 is 15 amino acids. The DNA for the CDR3 is TGTGCCAGCAGCTCAATGGACAGGGGCGAAAACACCATATATTTT. Its protein is CASSSMDRGENTIYF.

This chain links TRBV7-9 with TRBJ2-3; 7 bases are a match to TRBD2. Germline-derived CDR1 and CDR2 are SEHNR and FQNEAQ (reference sequence). V shed 2 bases and J 0 bases; nucleotides not matched to a gene: 5. The CDR3 totals 16 residues. CDR3 sequence (DNA): TGTGCCAGCAGCTTATCGGGGGGTCGTAGCACAGATACGCAGTATTTT. Its protein product is CASSLSGGRSTDTQYF.

This clone was seen only a few times. The chain employs TRBV6-5 and TRBJ1-1; possible D gene TRBD1, 6 bases. Germline loops: CDR1 MNHEY, CDR2 SVGAGI. The CDR3 runs to 15 residues. Deletions cut 6 bases from V and 1 base from J, with 15 bases between. The CDR3 DNA reads as TGTGCCAGCAGATTACAGGGTTGGGGGAACACTGAAGCTTTCTTT. Amino acids: CASRLQGWGNTEAFF.